The rows below give T cell receptor beta chains drawn from one sample of a study of blood T cell repertoires in COVID-19. Repertoires were generated with immunoSEQ multiplex PCR, while TCRdb's copy carries only in-frame clones and drops some. The table includes approximately 170,000 clones, around 86% detected once. Sequenced sample: peripheral blood. These receptors all stem from a man aged 70 or older who had recovered from COVID-19. The CDR3 runs from the conserved cysteine through the conserved F or W. The D gene is left open where the match is weak. For some rows the clone size is stated as once, few or many, or as a class when expanded; others skip it.

J	length	size	D	V	DNA	CDR3
TRBJ2-7	15	-	TRBD1	TRBV6-6	TGTGCCAGCAGCTTGGGAGCAGGGGGCCGGTACGAGCAGTACTTC	CASSLGAGGRYEQYF
TRBJ2-5	16	-	-	TRBV5-1	TGCGCCAGCAGCTTGCTGAGGGACATAGGGCAAGAGACCCAGTACTTC	CASSLLRDIGQETQYF
TRBJ2-2	16	-	-	TRBV5-1	TGCGCCAGCAGCGCACTCGGACCAACAGGGACCGGGGAGCTGTTTTTT	CASSALGPTGTGELFF
TRBJ1-1	14	-	-	TRBV5-1	TGCGCCAGCAGCTTGGAGGGAGTGAACACTGAAGCTTTCTTT	CASSLEGVNTEAFF
TRBJ2-1	16	-	-	TRBV7-2	TGTGCCAGCAGCACCCCGGGGTCGGTACCGTACAATGAGCAGTTCTTC	CASSTPGSVPYNEQFF
TRBJ2-7	14	-	-	TRBV2	TGTGCCAGCACCGTTCTACTAGGTTCCTACGAGCAGTACTTC	CASTVLLGSYEQYF
TRBJ2-5	13	few	-	TRBV6-6	TGTGCCAGCAGTTCCCCAGGGCAAGAGACCCAGTACTTC	CASSSPGQETQYF
TRBJ1-1	14	-	TRBD1	TRBV7-2	TGTGCCAGCAGCTTGGCGGACAGGGTCACTGAAGCTTTCTTT	CASSLADRVTEAFF
TRBJ2-7	16	few	TRBD2	TRBV6-2/TRBV6-3	TGTGCCAGCAGTTACGCGGGAGGGTCGTTGCTTTACGAGCAGTACTTC	CASSYAGGSLLYEQYF
TRBJ2-1	16	few	TRBD2	TRBV7-9	TGTGCCAGCAGCTCCTGGAGCGGGAGCGGGCACAATGAGCAGTTCTTC	CASSSWSGSGHNEQFF
TRBJ1-2	12	-	TRBD1	TRBV6-5	TGTGCCAGCAGTTTACAGGGGGCCGGCTACACCTTC	CASSLQGAGYTF
TRBJ2-3	15	-	TRBD2	TRBV7-2	TGTGCCAGCAGCTTAAATAGCGGGGGGAGGGATACGCAGTATTTT	CASSLNSGGRDTQYF
TRBJ1-4	13	-	TRBD1	TRBV3-1/TRBV3-2	TGTGCCAGCAGCCTTGGGACAGCATTCAAACTGTTTTTT	CASSLGTAFKLFF
TRBJ2-1	17	-	TRBD2	TRBV11-2	TGTGCCAGCAGCCCGACTAGCGCAGATCCCGGCGACAATGAGCAGTTCTTC	CASSPTSADPGDNEQFF
TRBJ1-6	16	-	-	TRBV4-1	TGCGCCAGCAGCCAAGAGAAGAGCCAGGGGAATTCACCCCTCCACTTT	CASSQEKSQGNSPLHF
TRBJ2-5	14	-	TRBD1	TRBV3-1/TRBV3-2	TGTGCCAGCAGAACCGGGACAGGGGCTGAGACCCAGTACTTC	CASRTGTGAETQYF
TRBJ2-2	15	-	TRBD2	TRBV19	TGTGCCAGTAGGGGACTAGCGGGAAACGCCGGGGAGCTGTTTTTT	CASRGLAGNAGELFF
TRBJ1-1	14	-	-	TRBV18	TGTGCCAGCTCACCAGGACAGCCTAACACTGAAGCTTTCTTT	CASSPGQPNTEAFF
TRBJ2-7	13	-	TRBD2	TRBV2	TGTGCCAGCAGTCCGACTAGCGCCTACGAGCAGTACTTC	CASSPTSAYEQYF
TRBJ1-1	12	-	-	TRBV28	TGTGCCAGCAGCTCGGGGAGCACTGAAGCTTTCTTT	CASSSGSTEAFF
TRBJ2-2	16	-	-	TRBV28	TGTGCCACAGGGCGTCGTCGGACACGAAACACCGGGGAGCTGTTTTTT	CATGRRRTRNTGELFF
TRBJ2-3	15	few	-	TRBV5-4	TGTGCCAGCAGCACAGGACCGTTGAGCACAGATACGCAGTATTTT	CASSTGPLSTDTQYF
TRBJ1-3	17	-	TRBD1	TRBV15	TGTGCCACCAGCAGGGCCCCCGAGGACAGGGTCGGAAACACCATATATTTT	CATSRAPEDRVGNTIYF
TRBJ2-7	18	-	TRBD1	TRBV18	TGTGCCAGCTCACCGAATCGGGACAGGGGGCCGCGCTCCTACGAGCAGTACTTC	CASSPNRDRGPRSYEQYF
TRBJ2-1	14	-	-	TRBV3-1/TRBV3-2	TGTGCCAGCAGCCCCACGGGGGAGATGGGTGAGCAGTTCTTC	CASSPTGEMGEQFF
TRBJ2-7	18	-	-	TRBV9	TGTGCCAGCAGCGTAGGAATAGTCAGGGGCGGGCGAGGAGGCGAGCAGTACTTC	CASSVGIVRGGRGGEQYF
TRBJ2-5	15	-	TRBD2	TRBV19	TGTGCCAGTAGATCCGGGACTAGCCTCTGGGAGACCCAGTACTTC	CASRSGTSLWETQYF
TRBJ1-2	13	few	TRBD1	TRBV6-5	TGTGCCATCACAAGGGGGCCTGAATCTGGCTACACCTTC	CAITRGPESGYTF
TRBJ2-1	15	few	TRBD1	TRBV30	TGTGCCTGGACCCCCCACAGGGGGCTTGTTAATGAGCAGTTCTTC	CAWTPHRGLVNEQFF
TRBJ2-3	16	-	TRBD2	TRBV7-8	TGTGCCAGCAGCTTCGGGACTAGCGAGAGCACAGATACGCAGTATTTT	CASSFGTSESTDTQYF
TRBJ2-7	11	-	-	TRBV29-1	TGCAGCGTTAAAAGGGGTCACGAGCAGTACTTC	CSVKRGHEQYF
TRBJ2-5	16	-	-	TRBV19	TGTGCCAGTAGTATGGGGATGGGAAGGGGGCAAGAGACCCAGTACTTC	CASSMGMGRGQETQYF
TRBJ1-6	15	-	-	TRBV6-5	TGTGCCAGCAGTCCGCGGGCCAACTTAAATTCACCCCTCCACTTT	CASSPRANLNSPLHF
TRBJ1-1	15	-	-	TRBV7-8	TGTGCCAGCAGCTTAGTAGGACAGCTGAACACTGAAGCTTTCTTT	CASSLVGQLNTEAFF
TRBJ2-2	15	-	TRBD1	TRBV28	TGTGCCAGCAGTTCCGGGACAGAGCACTCCGGGGAGCTGTTTTTT	CASSSGTEHSGELFF
TRBJ2-1	15	-	-	TRBV14	TGTGCCAGCAGCCTCACTAGGATCTCCTACAATGAGCAGTTCTTC	CASSLTRISYNEQFF
TRBJ2-1	13	-	-	TRBV10-1	TGCGCCAGCAGTGAGTCCTTATTTAGTGAGCAGTTCTTC	CASSESLFSEQFF
TRBJ2-7	19	-	TRBD2	TRBV4-3	TGCGCCAGCAGCCAAGGGGTGGGACTAGCGGGAGGGCGTTCGGGGGAGCAGTACTTC	CASSQGVGLAGGRSGEQYF
TRBJ1-4	12	-	-	TRBV2	TGTGCCAGCAGTCGAGGTGCGGAAAAACTGTTTTTT	CASSRGAEKLFF
TRBJ2-5	19	many	TRBD2	TRBV5-6	TGTGCCAGCAGCCGTAGATACGCAGGACTAGCGGGAGGACAAGAGACCCAGTACTTC	CASSRRYAGLAGGQETQYF
TRBJ2-7	18	-	-	TRBV3-1/TRBV3-2	TGTGCCAGCAGCCAATCCTCGGGTGGTGGGAGTTACGCTTACGAGCAGTACTTC	CASSQSSGGGSYAYEQYF